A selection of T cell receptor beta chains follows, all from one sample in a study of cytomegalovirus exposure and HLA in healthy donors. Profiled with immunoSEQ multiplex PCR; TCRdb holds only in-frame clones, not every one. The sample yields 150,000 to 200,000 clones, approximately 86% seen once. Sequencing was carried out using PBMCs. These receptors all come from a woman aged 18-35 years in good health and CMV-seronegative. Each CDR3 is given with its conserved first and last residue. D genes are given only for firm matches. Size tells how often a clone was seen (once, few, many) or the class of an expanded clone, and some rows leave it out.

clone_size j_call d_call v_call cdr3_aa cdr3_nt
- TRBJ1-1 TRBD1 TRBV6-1 CASSSPNQGAEAFF TGTGCCAGCAGTTCGCCAAATCAGGGGGCTGAAGCTTTCTTT
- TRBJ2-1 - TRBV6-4 CASSQTDLGLSSYNEQFF TGTGCCAGCAGTCAAACCGACTTGGGGCTTAGCTCCTACAATGAGCAGTTCTTC
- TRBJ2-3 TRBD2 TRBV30 CAWSVTSGTDTQYF TGTGCCTGGAGTGTAACTAGCGGAACAGATACGCAGTATTTT
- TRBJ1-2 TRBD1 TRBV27 CASAPQGASREGYTF TGTGCCAGCGCTCCACAGGGGGCCTCCCGGGAAGGCTACACCTTC
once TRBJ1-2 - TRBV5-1 CASSLARPHEGYTF TGCGCCAGCAGCTTGGCCAGGCCCCACGAGGGCTACACCTTC
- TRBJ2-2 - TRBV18 CASSPRAGGNTGELFF TGTGCCAGCTCACCACGAGCCGGGGGAAACACCGGGGAGCTGTTTTTT
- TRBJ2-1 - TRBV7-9 CASSGAGLFF TGTGCCAGCAGCGGGGCAGGGTTGTTCTTC
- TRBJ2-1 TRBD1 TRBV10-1 CASSESIIAGGPYNEQFF TGCGCCAGCAGTGAGTCGATAATCGCAGGGGGCCCCTACAATGAGCAGTTCTTC
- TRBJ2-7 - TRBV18 CASSPLRDSYEQYF TGTGCCAGCTCACCACTTCGGGACTCCTACGAGCAGTACTTC
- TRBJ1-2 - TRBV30 CAWSQILRYGYTF TGTGCCTGGAGTCAAATATTACGGTATGGCTACACCTTC
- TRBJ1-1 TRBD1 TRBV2 CASSDSQGGWTEAFF TGTGCCAGCAGTGACAGCCAGGGGGGTTGGACTGAAGCTTTCTTT
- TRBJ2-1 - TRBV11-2 CASASGWNEQFF TGTGCCAGCGCATCAGGTTGGAATGAGCAGTTCTTC
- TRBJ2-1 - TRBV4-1 CASSQGLVNNEQFF TGCGCCAGCAGCCAAGGGCTTGTCAACAATGAGCAGTTCTTC
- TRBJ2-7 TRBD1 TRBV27 CASSSVGTGLNEQYF TGTGCCAGCAGTTCAGTCGGGACAGGTCTAAACGAGCAGTACTTC
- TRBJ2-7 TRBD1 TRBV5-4 CASTSTGVHEQYF TGTGCCAGCACCTCCACAGGGGTCCACGAGCAGTACTTC
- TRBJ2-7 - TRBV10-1 CASSEATPGLAAYEQYF TGCGCCAGCAGTGAGGCAACGCCGGGACTGGCGGCCTACGAGCAGTACTTC
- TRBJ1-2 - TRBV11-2 CASRRGDNYGYTF TGTGCCAGCAGGCGGGGGGATAACTATGGCTACACCTTC
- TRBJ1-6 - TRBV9 CASSVESAGSPLHF TGTGCCAGCAGCGTAGAGTCTGCGGGTTCACCCCTCCACTTT
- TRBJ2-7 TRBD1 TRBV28 CASRTGVGEQYF TGTGCCAGCAGAACAGGGGTTGGCGAGCAGTACTTC
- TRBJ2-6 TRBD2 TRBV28 CASSPNSGRGNVLTF TGTGCCAGCAGCCCCAATAGCGGGAGGGGCAACGTCCTGACTTTC
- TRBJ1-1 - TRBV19 CASSGGPLSPDF TGTGCCAGTAGTGGCGGGCCCCTTTCGCCGGACTTT
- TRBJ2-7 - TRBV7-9 CASSFGRGPGEEQYF TGTGCCAGCAGCTTTGGGCGGGGCCCGGGCGAAGAGCAGTACTTC
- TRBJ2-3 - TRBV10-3 CAILNAAASDTQYF TGTGCCATCCTAAACGCGGCTGCCTCAGATACGCAGTATTTT
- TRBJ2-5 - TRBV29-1 CSVEIGRETQYF TGCAGCGTTGAAATAGGGAGAGAGACCCAGTACTTC
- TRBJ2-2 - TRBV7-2 CASRHVGGSNTGELFF TGTGCCAGCAGACATGTAGGAGGGAGTAACACCGGGGAGCTGTTTTTT
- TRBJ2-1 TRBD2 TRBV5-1 CASSSLGSGRSPYNEQFF TGCGCCAGCAGCTCGCTAGGTAGCGGGAGGTCCCCCTACAATGAGCAGTTCTTC
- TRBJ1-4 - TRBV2 CASSRNPGSINEKLFF TGTGCCAGCAGTCGGAACCCAGGGTCTATTAATGAAAAACTGTTTTTT
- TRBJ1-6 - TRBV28 CASSLRGLDNSPLHF TGTGCCAGCAGCCTCCGGGGGTTGGATAATTCACCCCTCCACTTT
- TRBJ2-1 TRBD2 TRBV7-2 CASSLTSGGYNEQFF TGTGCCAGCAGCTTGACTAGCGGGGGCTACAATGAGCAGTTCTTC
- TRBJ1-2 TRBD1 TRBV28 CASSSTGVYGYTF TGTGCCAGCAGTTCGACAGGGGTCTATGGCTACACCTTC
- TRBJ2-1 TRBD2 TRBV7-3 CASSSTLAGVGEQFF TGTGCCAGCAGCTCGACACTAGCGGGAGTAGGTGAGCAGTTCTTC
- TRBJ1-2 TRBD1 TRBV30 CAWSVWTGGLGYTF TGTGCCTGGAGTGTATGGACAGGGGGTTTAGGCTACACCTTC
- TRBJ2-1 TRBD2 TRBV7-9 CASSLDGLAGGRFF TGTGCCAGCAGCTTAGATGGACTAGCGGGAGGGCGGTTCTTC
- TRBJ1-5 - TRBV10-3 CAISEQGGSNQPQHF TGTGCCATCAGTGAACAGGGTGGAAGCAATCAGCCCCAGCATTTT
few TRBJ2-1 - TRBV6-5 CASSLIRGTYNEQFF TGTGCCAGCTCCCTTATTCGGGGGACCTACAATGAGCAGTTCTTC
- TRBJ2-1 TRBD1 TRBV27 CASSTPGQGVNEQFF TGTGCCAGCAGTACCCCGGGACAGGGAGTCAATGAGCAGTTCTTC
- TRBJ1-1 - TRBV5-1 CASSLESPGLTEAFF TGCGCCAGCAGCTTGGAAAGCCCGGGGTTAACTGAAGCTTTCTTT
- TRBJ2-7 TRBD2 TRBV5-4 CASSPGGGYEQYF TGTGCCAGCAGCCCGGGGGGGGGATACGAGCAGTACTTC
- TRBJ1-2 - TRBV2 CASSGQEIYGYTF TGTGCCAGCAGTGGACAGGAGATCTATGGCTACACCTTC
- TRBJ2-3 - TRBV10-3 CAISELQGTDTQYF TGTGCCATCAGTGAGCTACAGGGCACAGATACGCAGTATTTT
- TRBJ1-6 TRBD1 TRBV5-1 CASSGGPGGEYSPLHF TGCGCCAGCAGCGGGGGTCCAGGGGGCGAATATTCACCCCTCCACTTT
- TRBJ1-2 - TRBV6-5 CASSYKGEGYGYTF TGTGCCAGCAGTTACAAGGGGGAAGGCTATGGCTACACCTTC
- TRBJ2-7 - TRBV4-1 CASSQGQVLLTVGYEQYF TGCGCCAGCAGCCAAGGACAGGTCCTACTAACGGTTGGCTACGAGCAGTACTTC
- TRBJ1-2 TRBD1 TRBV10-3 CAIGPSQGEGYTF TGTGCCATCGGTCCGTCTCAGGGGGAAGGCTACACCTTC
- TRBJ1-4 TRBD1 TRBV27 CASSIHDRASEKLFF TGTGCCAGCAGTATTCACGACAGGGCGAGTGAAAAACTGTTTTTT
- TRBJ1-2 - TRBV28 CASSAEGGYTF TGTGCCAGCAGTGCTGAGGGTGGCTACACCTTC
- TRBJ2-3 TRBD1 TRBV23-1 CASSQHLGQDCGRTDTQYF TGCGCCAGCAGTCAACATCTGGGACAGGACTGTGGGCGCACAGATACGCAGTATTTT
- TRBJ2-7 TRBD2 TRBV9 CASSPGLAAYYEQYF TGTGCCAGCAGCCCAGGACTAGCGGCATACTACGAGCAGTACTTC
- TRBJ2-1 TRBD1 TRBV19 CASSLPGTGRYNEQFF TGTGCCAGTAGTCTTCCCGGGACAGGGCGCTACAATGAGCAGTTCTTC
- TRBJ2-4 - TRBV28 CASSLVAAKNIQYF TGTGCCAGCAGTTTAGTGGCAGCCAAAAACATTCAGTACTTC
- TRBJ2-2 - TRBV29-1 CSVVAITGELFF TGCAGCGTTGTCGCGATCACCGGGGAGCTGTTTTTT
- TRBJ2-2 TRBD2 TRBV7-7 CASSSTSFGTGELFF TGTGCCAGCAGCTCGACTAGCTTTGGCACCGGGGAGCTGTTTTTT
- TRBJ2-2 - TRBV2 CASTRLGAGELFF TGTGCCAGCACCAGACTTGGGGCGGGAGAGCTGTTTTTT